This record covers a single T cell receptor (beta chain). Its antigen remains unidentified. Base-call qualities are not available, and no considerably larger clone is one nucleotide away. At one collaborating source in Seattle, patients were enrolled during active infection and were followed longitudinally through the course of disease. Collaborating institutions collected whole blood in K2EDTA tubes following their own protocols. For TCRbeta analysis, collaborators shipped samples in one of three forms: frozen whole blood, isolated PBMCs, or DNA extracted from either of those sample types. The source of the sample is a study of blood T cell repertoires in COVID-19 (dated by TCRdb to about 2020). About the full investigation: Samples covering the acute and convalescent phases of COVID-19 were provided by collaborators in the United States, Italy and Spain. The material from the prospective study consisted of cDNA or gDNA derived from T cells, B-cell-depleted T cells, or PBMCs. The dataset comprised deeply sampled blood TCRbeta repertoires from subjects exposed to, actively infected with, or recovered from COVID-19. The repertoires were released in a freely available public database meant as a resource for research on the immune response to SARS-CoV-2. The samples were drawn from the first 160 participants of the ongoing ImmuneRACE study and from 1,254 subjects provided by 6 global collaborators. The sample metadata nearly always contained a de-identified subject ID, COVID-19 status, age in years and sex. Where available, HLA class I and class II types were obtained from metadata supplied by the sample provider rather than from assay-based typing. What the work shows at the level of the full study, not this receptor alone: How much clinical and demographic metadata was included differed by source and by participant, and the metadata was provided uncurated.

The immunoSEQ Assay, a bias-controlled multiplex PCR, was used to amplify TCRbeta CDR3 regions from genomic DNA. As for the original processing: Within the assay, amplification of reference gene primers was used to estimate how many nucleated cells each sample contained. To quantify the absolute abundance of each unique TCRbeta CDR3 rearrangement, sequence reads were collapsed and filtered. For each sample, productive Simpson clonality was calculated by taking the square root of Simpson's diversity index across productive rearrangements. TCRdb holds this immuneACCESS table with in-frame rearrangements only. Some clones are missing; in checked studies, unresolved V genes explain under half, and the rest has no known cause. V and J calls and clone size follow that table, whereas D and trimming were derived from the DNA. This sample gives about 350,000 clones in total; 70% to 90% of them show up just once. Of the sample, under 8.5% is held by the ten largest clones.

V and J are truncated by 1 base and 5 bases respectively, leaving an intervening sequence of 11 bases. For CDR1 and CDR2, the germline V gene lists SGHVS and FNYEAQ. Reading from cysteine to phenylalanine, the CDR3 counts 15 amino acids. The only DNA kept is the CDR3, 45 bases in frame from the first base. This clonotype was obtained from a woman aged 60-75 years with COVID-19, enrolled during active disease. Input material: peripheral blood. In this chain, TRBV7-6 is recombined with TRBJ2-2, with an unclear D gene assignment. CDR3 reads: CASSLGFGGTGELFF. In nucleotide form, the sequence is TGTGCCAGCAGCTTAGGGTTCGGCGGAACCGGGGAGCTGTTTTTT.